What follows are 24 T cell receptor beta chains derived from one specimen sequenced in a study of control samples from healthy donors and cancer patients (TCRdb year 2020). The protocol used for the library was the immunoSEQ multiplex PCR assay. TCRdb limited this immuneACCESS table to in-frame rearrangements with V and J called. A share of clones is missing; checked studies link under half to unresolved V genes, and the rest is unexplained. The sample records roughly 76,000 clones, around 94% of which are singletons. The leading ten clones occupy around 4.5% of the sample. The sequenced material came from blood. These receptors originate from a woman aged 18-30 years in good health.

This chain connects TRBV7-2 to TRBJ2-1, with 11 nucleotides matching TRBD2. The CDR3 extends over 18 amino acids. CDR1 SGHTA and CDR2 FQGNSA come from the germline V gene. J was trimmed by 1 base and V by 5 bases; bases with no gene match: 10. The CDR3 loop reads CASSPGTSGVHSYNEQFF. The CDR3 bases are TGTGCCAGCAGCCCCGGGACTAGCGGAGTTCATTCCTACAATGAGCAGTTCTTC.

V is TRBV2 and J is TRBJ2-7, with TRBD2 identical over 8 bases. The CDR3 runs to 14 residues. In germline, CDR1 is SNHLY, CDR2 FYNNEI. V shed 7 bases and J 7 bases; nucleotides not matched to a gene: 12. The CDR3 reads CASKRETLPSEQYF. CDR3 bases: TGTGCCAGCAAGCGGGAGACGCTCCCAAGTGAGCAGTACTTC.

This sequence joins TRBV28 and TRBJ1-1; D unresolved. Between the trimmed V and J ends, which lost 6 bases and 2 bases, there was a span of 10 bases. Germline-derived CDR1 and CDR2 are MDHEN and SYDVKM. CDR3 length equals 13 residues. In DNA, the CDR3 is TGTGCCAGCAGATTTATAATCAACACTGAAGCTTTCTTT. Translating it yields CASRFIINTEAFF.

This chain uses TRBV12-1 with TRBJ2-5; the D call in the table, TRBD1, was not verified against the DNA. TRBV12-1 is flagged as a pseudogene. The CDR3 is 13 residues long. The CDR3 is CASSSTGQETQYF. The CDR3 bases are TGTGCCAGCAGCTCGACAGGCCAAGAGACCCAGTACTTC.

This clone has a single count. The CDR3 here is CASSLAGETSYGYTF. The CDR3 nucleotides are TGTGCCAGCAGCTTAGCCGGGGAGACCTCTTATGGCTACACCTTC. The V gene is TRBV7-8, the J gene TRBJ1-2; D is ambiguous. Trimming left V 0 bases short and J 5 bases short, with 13 bases between. Germline V gene data show CDR1 as SGHVS and CDR2 as FQNEAQ. This CDR3 comprises 15 residues.

V usage is TRBV28 and J usage is TRBJ1-5; D gene unclear. From germline, CDR1 is MDHEN and CDR2 SYDVKM. This CDR3 is 14 amino acids long. Between the trimmed V and J ends, which lost 0 bases and 4 bases, there was a span of 7 bases. Here the CDR3 reads CASSLWPVNQPQHF. The CDR3 DNA sequence: TGTGCCAGCAGTTTATGGCCAGTTAATCAGCCCCAGCATTTT.

This clone was seen just once. This chain links TRBV7-9 with TRBJ1-2; 9 bases map to TRBD1. The CDR3 totals 18 residues. Germline V lookup: CDR1 SEHNR, CDR2 FQNEAQ (reference sequence). V dropped 4 bases and J dropped 3; count of bases not matched to a gene: 15. CDR3 sequence reads: CASSSVPGQGDTHYGYTF. The CDR3 region has the DNA TGTGCCAGCAGCTCGGTGCCGGGACAGGGCGATACCCACTATGGCTACACCTTC. The full variable domain, in which reference TRBV7-9 and TRBJ1-2 provide the parts outside the CDR3, is DTGVSQNPRHKITKRGQNVTFRCDPISEHNRLYWYRQTLGQGPEFLTYFQNEAQLEKSRLLSDRFSAERPKGSFSTLEIQRTEQGDSAMYLCASSSVPGQGDTHYGYTFGSGTRLTVV.

This chain uses TRBV7-2 with TRBJ1-2; no definite D call. V was cut by 1 base and J by 5 bases, with 11 bases left in between. Germline lookup yields CDR1 SGHTA and CDR2 FQGNSA. The length of the CDR3 is 14 residues. CDR3 region: CASSLGPGSYGYTF. DNA for the CDR3: TGTGCCAGCAGCTTAGGTCCGGGGAGTTATGGCTACACCTTC.

V usage is TRBV2 and J usage is TRBJ1-3, with unresolved D. V lost 2 bases, J lost 0 bases, and 8 bases lay in between. The CDR3 extends over 15 amino acids. Per germline, CDR1 SNHLY and CDR2 FYNNEI. CDR3 in DNA: TGTGCCAGCAGTGAACAGACGAGCTCTGGAAACACCATATATTTT. This gives the protein CASSEQTSSGNTIYF. The full variable domain, completed using reference TRBV2 and TRBJ1-3, is EPEVTQTPSHQVTQMGQEVILRCVPISNHLYFYWYRQILGQKVEFLVSFYNNEISEKSEIFDDQFSVERPDGSNFTLKIRSTKLEDSAMYFCASSEQTSSGNTIYFGEGSWLTVV.

The chain carries TRBV7-8 and TRBJ2-7; no clear D. This CDR3 has 15 amino acids. Trimming removed 0 bases at V and 0 bases at J, with 9 bases between. Germline CDR1 SGHVS, CDR2 FQNEAQ. CDR3 residues: CASSLAAGYSYEQYF. Here the CDR3 DNA reads TGTGCCAGCAGCTTAGCCGCCGGTTACTCCTACGAGCAGTACTTC.

This chain joins TRBV7-9 and TRBJ2-5; 8 nucleotides line up with TRBD1. There are 14 residues in the CDR3. Germline V gene lookup returns CDR1 SEHNR and CDR2 FQNEAQ (reference sequence). With 4 bases clipped from V and 4 bases from J, the junction kept 5 bases outside the gene matches. CDR3 loop: CASSSRQGIETQYF. The CDR3 nucleotides are TGTGCCAGCAGCTCGAGACAGGGGATAGAGACCCAGTACTTC.

The chain combines TRBV4-2 with TRBJ2-1; 10 positions agree with TRBD1. The germline V gene has CDR1 LGHNA and CDR2 YNFKEQ. The CDR3 consists of 17 residues. V lost 6 bases to trimming and J lost 4 bases; unmatched junction nucleotides: 12. The DNA of the CDR3 is TGTGCCAGCAGGGGGAGGGGCGGGACAGGGGAGTACAATGAGCAGTTCTTC. Residues: CASRGRGGTGEYNEQFF.

The chain recombines TRBV9 with TRBJ1-6; D is unresolved. The CDR3 spans 15 residues. Trimming cost V 0 bases and J 7 bases, with 11 bases left between them. CDR1 is SGDLS, CDR2 YYNGEE, per germline. This CDR3 reads CASSVGGGQNSPLHF. The CDR3 nucleotides are TGTGCCAGCAGCGTAGGTGGAGGGCAAAATTCACCCCTCCACTTT.

V is TRBV4-2 and J is TRBJ1-3; no firm D call. CDR1 is LGHNA and CDR2 is YNFKEQ in the germline V gene. The CDR3 is 15 residues long. V was clipped by 1 base and J by 4 bases, with 11 bases between them. The CDR3 DNA reads as TGTGCCAGCAGCCAAGGCCCCGTCGCGGGAAACACCATATATTTT. It encodes CASSQGPVAGNTIYF.

The J gene is TRBJ1-2, the V gene TRBV28; D call uncertain. Between the trimmed V and J ends, which lost 3 bases and 4 bases, there was a span of 9 bases. The CDR3 is made up of 13 amino acids. The germline gives CDR1 MDHEN, CDR2 SYDVKM. In DNA, the CDR3 is TGTGCCAGCAGTTTGGTCCCGAGCTATGGCTACACCTTC. It translates to CASSLVPSYGYTF.

This clone was found a few times. CDR3 sequence: CATSQGSGNQPQHF. DNA of the CDR3: TGTGCCACCTCACAGGGAAGCGGCAATCAGCCCCAGCATTTT. The genes are TRBV6-6 and TRBJ1-5; weak D call: TRBD1 (6 bases). Germline V CDR1 and CDR2: MNHNY, SVGAGI (reference sequence). Trimming pared 10 bases from V and 2 bases from J, leaving 15 bases between. This CDR3 contains 14 residues.

This chain uses TRBV6-4 with TRBJ2-3; 8 nucleotides agree with TRBD2. CDR3 length equals 15 residues. Germline V gene sequence: CDR1 MRHNA, CDR2 SNTAGT. The trim removed 4 bases at V and 4 bases at J, leaving 7 bases unmatched. CDR3 nucleotides: TGTGCCAGCAGTGTCCAAGCGGGGGTGGCAGATACGCAGTATTTT. Protein product: CASSVQAGVADTQYF.

J is TRBJ1-1 and V is TRBV2; no firm D call. V dropped 2 bases and J dropped 1 base, with 8 bases sitting between them. The CDR3 has 14 amino acids. CDR1 and CDR2 from the germline V gene are SNHLY and FYNNEI. CDR3 sequence reads: CASSELSRNTEAFF. CDR3 coding DNA: TGTGCCAGCAGTGAATTAAGTAGGAACACTGAAGCTTTCTTT. The full variable domain, its missing parts supplied by reference TRBV2 and TRBJ1-1, is EPEVTQTPSHQVTQMGQEVILRCVPISNHLYFYWYRQILGQKVEFLVSFYNNEISEKSEIFDDQFSVERPDGSNFTLKIRSTKLEDSAMYFCASSELSRNTEAFFGQGTRLTVV.

This chain links TRBV28 with TRBJ1-2; 8 positions agree with TRBD1. With 5 bases clipped from V and 5 bases from J, the junction kept 13 bases outside the gene matches. Germline values: CDR1 MDHEN, CDR2 SYDVKM. This CDR3 region has 16 residues. The CDR3 here is CASSPWTGPEPYGYTF. The CDR3 nucleotides read TGTGCCAGCAGTCCTTGGACAGGGCCGGAACCTTATGGCTACACCTTC.

CDR3 amino acids: CASSSDSRHAPQFF. In DNA, the CDR3 is TGTGCCAGCAGTTCGGACTCGCGCCATGCCCCTCAGTTCTTC. The V and J genes are TRBV27 and TRBJ2-1; D possibly corresponds to TRBD2 (5 bases). The CDR3 runs 14 residues. V shed 4 bases and J shed 13 bases, with 20 bases lying between them. Germline V CDR1 and CDR2: MNHEY, SMNVEV (reference sequence).

This clone was recorded only once. The chain employs TRBV6-1 and TRBJ1-6, with 9 bases lining up with TRBD1. Germline CDR1 and CDR2: MNHNS and SASEGT. Trimming cost V 1 base and J 0 bases; bases outside gene matches: 4. This CDR3 region has 18 residues. The CDR3 protein is CASSEVTGGTSYNSPLHF. DNA for the CDR3: TGTGCCAGCAGTGAAGTGACAGGGGGGACCTCCTATAATTCACCCCTCCACTTT.

The genes are TRBV2 and TRBJ2-7; D is possibly TRBD1 (5 bases). This CDR3 contains 14 residues. The germline V and J ends were trimmed by 2 bases and 4 bases, with 12 bases remaining between them. Germline-derived CDR1 and CDR2 are SNHLY and FYNNEI. The CDR3 coding sequence is TGTGCCAGCAGTGAAACAACAGGTTTATACGAGCAGTACTTC. Its protein product is CASSETTGLYEQYF.

This chain uses TRBV3-1 (or the pseudogene TRBV3-2) with TRBJ2-2, with D hard to call. The V end was cut by 5 bases, the J end by 8 bases, with 12 bases between. The CDR3 loop spans 13 amino acids. Germline V lookup: CDR1 LGHDT, CDR2 YNNKEL (reference sequence). CDR3 amino acids: CASSNRVRGELFF. The CDR3 DNA sequence: TGTGCCAGCAGCAACCGGGTGCGGGGGGAGCTGTTTTTT.

The CDR3 nucleotides are TGTGCCAGCTGGACTTCTCAAATAAGGGCTTTCTTT. Translated: CASWTSQIRAFF. The gene calls are TRBV2 and TRBJ1-1; D remains unclear. The CDR3 consists of 12 residues. V gave up 8 bases and J gave up 11 bases, with 18 bases separating them. CDR1 and CDR2 from the germline V gene are SNHLY and FYNNEI.